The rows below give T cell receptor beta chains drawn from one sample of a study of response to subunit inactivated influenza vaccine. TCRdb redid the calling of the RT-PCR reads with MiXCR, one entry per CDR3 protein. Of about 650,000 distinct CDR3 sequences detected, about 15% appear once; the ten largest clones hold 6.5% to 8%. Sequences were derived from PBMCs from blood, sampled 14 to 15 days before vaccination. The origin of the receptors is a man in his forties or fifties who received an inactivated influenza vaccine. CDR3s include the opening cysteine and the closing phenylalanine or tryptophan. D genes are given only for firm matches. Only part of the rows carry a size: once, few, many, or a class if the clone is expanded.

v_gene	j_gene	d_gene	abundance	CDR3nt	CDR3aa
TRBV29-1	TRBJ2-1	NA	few	TGCAGCGTAGCCGACGGCGTGAGGGGGTCCTACAATGAGCAGTTCTTC	CSVADGVRGSYNEQFF
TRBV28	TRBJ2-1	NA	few	TGTGCCAGCAGCCCCCGGGCCAATACCCTCTCCTACAATGAGCAGTTCTTC	CASSPRANTLSYNEQFF
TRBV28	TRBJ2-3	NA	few	TGTGCCAGCAGTTTGGCCTCACTAGCTAGGGGCACAGATACGCAGTATTTT	CASSLASLARGTDTQYF
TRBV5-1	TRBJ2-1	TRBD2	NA	TGCGCCAGCAGCTTAAGTTCGGGGCGGGAGTGGTACAATGAGCAGTTCTTC	CASSLSSGREWYNEQFF
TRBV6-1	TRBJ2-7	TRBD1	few	TGTGCCAGCAGGACAGGGGATTACGAGCAGTACTTC	CASRTGDYEQYF
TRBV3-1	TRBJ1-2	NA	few	TGTGCCAGCAGCGCATACTATGGCTACACCTTC	CASSAYYGYTF
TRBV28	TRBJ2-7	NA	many	TGTGCCAGCAGTTTAGGATGGCGGGGTTCGAGGAGGACGAATTACGAGCAGTACTTC	CASSLGWRGSRRTNYEQYF
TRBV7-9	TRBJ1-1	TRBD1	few	TGTGCCAGCAGCAACCGGGACAGGGGTATCACTGAAGCTTTCTTT	CASSNRDRGITEAFF
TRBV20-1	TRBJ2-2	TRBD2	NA	TGCAGTGCCACCGGGACTAGGGTTGTGGGCGGGGAGCTGTTTTTT	CSATGTRVVGGELFF
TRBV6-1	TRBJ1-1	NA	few	TGTGCCGCTTACGGGGTCCCGAACACTGAAGCTTTCTTT	CAAYGVPNTEAFF
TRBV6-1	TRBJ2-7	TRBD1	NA	TGTGCCAGCAGAACTCCGGGACAGGGCTACGAGCAGTACTTC	CASRTPGQGYEQYF
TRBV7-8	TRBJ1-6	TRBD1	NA	TGTGCCAGCAGCCCGCAGGGGGCTGGGAATTCACCCCTCCACTTT	CASSPQGAGNSPLHF
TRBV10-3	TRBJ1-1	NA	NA	TGTGCCATCAGAAGCACGACCGGAAGGAACACTGAAGCTTTCTTT	CAIRSTTGRNTEAFF
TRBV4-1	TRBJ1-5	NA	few	TGCGCCAGCAGCCAAGTTTTGACAGTCAATCAGCCCCAGCATTTT	CASSQVLTVNQPQHF
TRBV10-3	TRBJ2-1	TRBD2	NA	TGTGCCATCAGTGTTGGCGGGAGCGCCTTTGAGCAGTTCTTC	CAISVGGSAFEQFF
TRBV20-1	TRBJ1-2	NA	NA	TGCAGTGCTATAACTTCGCCACTGGATGGCTACACCTTC	CSAITSPLDGYTF
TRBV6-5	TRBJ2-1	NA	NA	TGTGCCAGCAGTTACTCGACCCGGGGTTACAATGAGCAGTTCTTC	CASSYSTRGYNEQFF
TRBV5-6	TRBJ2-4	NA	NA	TGTGCCAGCACTCCTGAGACAGCCAAAAACATTCAGTACTTC	CASTPETAKNIQYF
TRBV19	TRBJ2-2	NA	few	TGTGCCAGTAGTACAGGGCTAATCGGGGAGCTGTTTTTT	CASSTGLIGELFF
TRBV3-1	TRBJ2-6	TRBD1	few	TGTGCCAGCAGTCGGGACAGCTCTGGGGCCAACGTCCTGACTTTC	CASSRDSSGANVLTF
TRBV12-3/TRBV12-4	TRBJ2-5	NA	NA	TGTGCCAGCAAAACGGTAGGGACGGAGACCCAGTACTTC	CASKTVGTETQYF
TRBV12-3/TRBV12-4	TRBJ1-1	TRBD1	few	TGTGCCAGCAGTTTGGAGGGACAGATGAACACTGAAGCTTTCTTT	CASSLEGQMNTEAFF
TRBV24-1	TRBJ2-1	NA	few	TGTGCCACCAGTGAACCCATAGGCGGGTTAGTCAATGAGCAGTTCTTC	CATSEPIGGLVNEQFF
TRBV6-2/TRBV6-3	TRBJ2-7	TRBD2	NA	TGTGCCAGCAGTTGGACTAGCGGGTCTTCGAAGAATGGCGAGCAGTACTTC	CASSWTSGSSKNGEQYF
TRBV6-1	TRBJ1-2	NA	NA	TGTGCCAGCAGTCCACAGATGACAGGACTCTATGGCTACACCTTC	CASSPQMTGLYGYTF
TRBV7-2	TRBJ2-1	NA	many	TGTGCCAGCAGCCCCATAGAGGGGGGGTCCTACAATGAGCAGTTCTTC	CASSPIEGGSYNEQFF
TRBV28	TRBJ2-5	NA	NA	TGTGCCAGCAGCCGGATACTCAGGGGCCAGTGGACCCAGTACTTC	CASSRILRGQWTQYF
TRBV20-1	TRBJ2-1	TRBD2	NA	TGCAGTGCAAATAGCGGGGGGACCTACAATGAGCAGTTCTTC	CSANSGGTYNEQFF
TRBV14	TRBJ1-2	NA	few	TGTGCCAGCAGCCACACGATTAACTATGGCTACACCTTC	CASSHTINYGYTF
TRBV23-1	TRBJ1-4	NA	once	TGCGCCAGCAGTCAATCCCCGGGGAGCCATGAAAAACTGTTTTTT	CASSQSPGSHEKLFF
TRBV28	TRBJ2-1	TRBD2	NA	TGTGCCAGCAGTTTACTAGCGGGATACTCCTACAATGAGCAGTTCTTC	CASSLLAGYSYNEQFF
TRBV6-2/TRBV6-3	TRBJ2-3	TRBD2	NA	TGTGCCAGCAGTAAGGACCGGGGGACTAGAATGTTGGATACGCAGTATTTT	CASSKDRGTRMLDTQYF
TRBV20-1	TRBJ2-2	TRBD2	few	TGCAGTGCTAGTGGACTAGCGGGGCGCGCCGCGAACACCGGGGAGCTGTTTTTT	CSASGLAGRAANTGELFF
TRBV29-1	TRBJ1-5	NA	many	TGCAGCGCCCGGGACAACTTCAATCAGCCCCAGCATTTT	CSARDNFNQPQHF
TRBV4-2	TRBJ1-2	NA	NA	TGTGCCAGCAGCCGCAGCGGGGTGGGGGATGGCTACACCTTC	CASSRSGVGDGYTF
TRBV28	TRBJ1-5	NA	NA	TGTGCCAGCAGTTTGAGGGTTCAGCCCCAGCATTTT	CASSLRVQPQHF
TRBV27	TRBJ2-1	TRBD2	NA	TGTGCCAGCAGTTTAGCCCGGAGGACTAGCGGCGATGAGCAGTTCTTC	CASSLARRTSGDEQFF
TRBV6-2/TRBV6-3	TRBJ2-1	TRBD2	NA	TGTGCCAGCAGTAGGGGACTAGCGGGGGGTTGGAATGAGCAGTTCTTC	CASSRGLAGGWNEQFF
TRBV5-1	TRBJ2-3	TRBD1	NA	TGCGCCAGCAGCTTAGCTTTTCAGGGGGCCGGCACAGATACGCAGTATTTT	CASSLAFQGAGTDTQYF
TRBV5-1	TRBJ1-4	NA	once	TGCGCCAGCAGCTTGGCCTTAGCGGGGGCCCGGGGTGAAAAACTGTTTTTT	CASSLALAGARGEKLFF
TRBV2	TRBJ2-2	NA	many	TGTGCCAGCAGTGCACAGGGCCCTCGTGGCACCGGGGAGCTGTTTTTT	CASSAQGPRGTGELFF
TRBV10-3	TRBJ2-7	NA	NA	TGTGCCATCAGTGATGTTGGGCAGGGGGGCTACGAGCAGTACTTC	CAISDVGQGGYEQYF
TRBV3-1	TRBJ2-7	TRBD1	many	TGTGCCAGCAGCGCCACCGGGACAGGGGGGAGAGAGCAGTACTTC	CASSATGTGGREQYF
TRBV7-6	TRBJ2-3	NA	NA	TGTGCCAGCAGCTTAGTCGCTACCGCGCGAGGCACAGATACGCAGTATTTT	CASSLVATARGTDTQYF
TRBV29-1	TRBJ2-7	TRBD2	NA	TGCAGCGTGGGGACTAGCGGGGGTATTAGCGAGCAGTACTTC	CSVGTSGGISEQYF
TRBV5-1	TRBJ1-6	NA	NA	TGCGCCAGCAAGAGCTCCTATAATTCACCCCTCCACTTT	CASKSSYNSPLHF
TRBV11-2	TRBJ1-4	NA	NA	TGTGCCAGCACCCCAAGACCGCTGTCTAATGAAAAACTGTTTTTT	CASTPRPLSNEKLFF
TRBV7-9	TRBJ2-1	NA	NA	TGTGCCAGCAGCAACCAGGGGTCGCTTCTGTACAATGAGCAGTTCTTC	CASSNQGSLLYNEQFF
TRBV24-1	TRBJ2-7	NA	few	TGTGCCACCAGTGATAGCGCCTCCTACGAGCAGTACTTC	CATSDSASYEQYF
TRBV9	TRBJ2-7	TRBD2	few	TGTGCCAGCAGCGCGGGAGGCAAGCAGTACTTC	CASSAGGKQYF
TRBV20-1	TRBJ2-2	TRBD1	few	TGCAGTGCTAGAGAAAGGACAGGGATCGACGGGGAGCTGTTTTTT	CSARERTGIDGELFF
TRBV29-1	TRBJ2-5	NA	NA	TGCAGCGTTGAAGACGGGGCCCAAAGAGAGACCCAGTACTTC	CSVEDGAQRETQYF
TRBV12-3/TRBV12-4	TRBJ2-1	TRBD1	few	TGTGCCAGCAGTGGGACAGGGATTCGCAATGAGCAGTTCTTC	CASSGTGIRNEQFF
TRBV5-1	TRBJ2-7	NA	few	TGCGCCAGCAGAACTCATAGACAGAGCTACGAGCAGTACTTC	CASRTHRQSYEQYF
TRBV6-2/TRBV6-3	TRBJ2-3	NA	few	TGTGCCAGCAGTTACTTTTACGCCGATCCGAGCACAGATACGCAGTATTTT	CASSYFYADPSTDTQYF